This TCR beta chain appears in the sequencing data of a study of blood T cell repertoires in COVID-19. Across the whole study: T cells, B-cell-depleted T cells, or PBMCs supplied cDNA or gDNA.

Per germline, CDR1 LNHDA and CDR2 SQIVND (reference sequence). There are 12 residues in the CDR3. The germline V and J ends were trimmed by 7 bases and 11 bases, with 17 bases remaining between them. Methods used by the authors: Amplification from reference gene primers served as the basis for estimated nucleated cell counts. Method: immunoSEQ multiplex PCR; TCRdb's copy keeps in-frame clones and lacks some. V and J calls and clone size come straight from that table; D and trimming were deduced from the DNA. The profile shows 150,000 to 200,000 clones, more than 85% of them singletons. Seattle participants joined during active infection and were tracked over time.

The clonotype originates from a woman between 55 and 75 years old with COVID-19, enrolled during active disease. The sequencing sample was made of peripheral blood. The rearrangement links TRBV19 to TRBJ1-1, with TRBD1 as a possible D gene (5 bases). The CDR3 reads CASTHGGPGAFF. The CDR3 region has the DNA TGTGCCAGTACACACGGGGGACCTGGGGCTTTCTTT. The complete variable domain, with remaining parts taken from reference TRBV19 and TRBJ1-1, reads DGGITQSPKYLFRKEGQNVTLSCEQNLNHDAMYWYRQDPGQGLRLIYYSQIVNDFQKGDIAEGYSVSREKKESFPLTVTSAQKNPTAFYLCASTHGGPGAFFGQGTRLTVV.